This TCR beta chain appears in the sequencing data of a study of cytomegalovirus exposure and HLA in healthy donors. General observations from the study: In a later analysis, compared with equally common non-associated chains, HLA-associated beta chains were more expanded. CMV serostatus stood as the only immune exposure information on hand.

PCR involved 60 Vbeta and 13 Jbeta primers. The method was immunoSEQ multiplex PCR; TCRdb's version includes in-frame clones alone and lacks a portion of them. The repertoire table contains some 89,000 clones. About this clone itself: Antigen specificity is unknown.

This CDR3 has 16 amino acids. V lost 3 bases and J 4 bases, leaving 18 bases between the germline ends. CDR1 and CDR2 (germline): KGHSH, LQKENI. The V and J genes are TRBV18 and TRBJ1-2, with a weak D call TRBD1 (6 bases). The sequence came from a woman aged 30 to 39 in good health and CMV-seronegative. Sequencing was carried out using PBMCs. The CDR3 DNA sequence: TGTGCCAGCTCACCGGAGACAGGATATCTTTCCTATGGCTACACCTTC. Translating gives CASSPETGYLSYGYTF.